This T cell receptor beta chain was captured in a study of early T cells in non-severe SARS-CoV-2 infection. Between the trimmed V and J ends, which lost 5 bases and 3 bases, there was a span of 12 bases. This CDR3 is 14 amino acids long. Germline V gives CDR1 SGHRS, CDR2 YFSETQ. Ten or more counts support this clonotype. cDNA molecules, individually, were tagged with unique molecular identifiers. Each CDR3 protein gets one entry after TCRdb re-called the 5' RACE reads with MiXCR. The sample yields roughly 69,000 distinct CDR3 sequences, approximately 9.2% seen once. The V and J genes are TRBV5-1 and TRBJ1-5, with D possibly being TRBD1 (6 bases). The origin of this receptor is an adult who was a healthcare worker with PCR-confirmed SARS-CoV-2 infection or an uninfected control (not recorded which). This sample comprised whole blood, obtained at baseline. The chain's CDR3 is CASSSGQNNQPQHF. Written as DNA, the CDR3 is TGCGCCAGCAGTTCAGGACAGAACAATCAGCCCCAGCATTTT.